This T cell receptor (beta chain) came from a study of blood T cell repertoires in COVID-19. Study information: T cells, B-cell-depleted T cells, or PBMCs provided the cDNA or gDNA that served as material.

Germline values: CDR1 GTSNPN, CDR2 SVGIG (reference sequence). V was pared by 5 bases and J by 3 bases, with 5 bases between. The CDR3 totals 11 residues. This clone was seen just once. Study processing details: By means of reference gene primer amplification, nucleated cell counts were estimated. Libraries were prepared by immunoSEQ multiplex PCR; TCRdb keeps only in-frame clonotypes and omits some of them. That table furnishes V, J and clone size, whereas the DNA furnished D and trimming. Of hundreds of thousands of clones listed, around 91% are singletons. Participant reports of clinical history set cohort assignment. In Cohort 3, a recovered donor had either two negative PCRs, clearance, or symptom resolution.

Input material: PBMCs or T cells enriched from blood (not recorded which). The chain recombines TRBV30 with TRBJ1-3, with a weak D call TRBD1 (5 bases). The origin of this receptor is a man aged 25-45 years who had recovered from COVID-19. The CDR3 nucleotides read TGTGCCTGGGACAGTGGAAACACCATATATTTT. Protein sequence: CAWDSGNTIYF.